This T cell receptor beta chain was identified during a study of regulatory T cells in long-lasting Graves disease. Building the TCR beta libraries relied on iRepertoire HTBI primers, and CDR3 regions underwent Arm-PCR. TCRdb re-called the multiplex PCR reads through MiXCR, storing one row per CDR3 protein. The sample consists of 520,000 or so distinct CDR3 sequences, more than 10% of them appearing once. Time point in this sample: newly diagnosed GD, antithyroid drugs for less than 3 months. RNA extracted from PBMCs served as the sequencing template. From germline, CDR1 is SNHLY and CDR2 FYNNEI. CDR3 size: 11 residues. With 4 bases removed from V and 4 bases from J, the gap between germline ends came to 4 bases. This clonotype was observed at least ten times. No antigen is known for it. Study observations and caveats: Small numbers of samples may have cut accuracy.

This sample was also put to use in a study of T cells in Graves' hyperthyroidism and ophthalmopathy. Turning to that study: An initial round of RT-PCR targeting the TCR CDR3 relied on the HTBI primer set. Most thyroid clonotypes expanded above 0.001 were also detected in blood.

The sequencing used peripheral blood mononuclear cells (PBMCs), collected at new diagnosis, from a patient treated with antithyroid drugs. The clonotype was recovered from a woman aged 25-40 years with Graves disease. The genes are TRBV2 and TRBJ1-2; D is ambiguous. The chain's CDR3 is CASSVGYGYTF. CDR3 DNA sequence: TGTGCCAGCAGTGTCGGCTATGGCTACACCTTC.